These 25 T cell receptor beta chains came from one sample sequenced in a study of regulatory T cells in long-lasting Graves disease. Sample time point: newly diagnosed GD, antithyroid drugs for less than 3 months. The authors made the TCR library using RNA they extracted from PBMCs. Assembly of TCR beta libraries relied on iRepertoire HTBI primers together with Arm-PCR of CDR3 regions. TCRdb re-derived calls from the multiplex PCR reads in MiXCR, one entry per CDR3 protein. The table lists fewer than 650,000 distinct CDR3 sequences, 15% to 20% of them singletons. Another study also made use of these data, one on T cells in Graves' hyperthyroidism and ophthalmopathy.

The sample here was peripheral blood mononuclear cells (PBMCs), taken at new diagnosis, from a patient treated with antithyroid drugs. These receptors all come from a man aged 18-30 years with Graves disease.

J is TRBJ2-7 and V is TRBV7-9, with a weak D call TRBD1 (5 bases). V was trimmed by 4 bases and J by 6 bases, leaving 16 bases between them. The CDR3 runs to 14 residues. Germline V gene data show CDR1 as SEHNR and CDR2 as FQNEAQ (reference sequence). As DNA, the CDR3 is TGTGCCAGCAGCTCAAGGACAAGGCTGGGCGAGCAGTACTTC. Protein: CASSSRTRLGEQYF.

This clonotype has just a few counts. This sequence joins TRBV30 and TRBJ2-5; D uncertain. CDR3 length: 16 residues. Trimming left V 0 bases short and J 5 bases short, with 19 bases between. CDR1 and CDR2 (germline): GTSNPN, SVGIG (reference sequence). The CDR3 sequence: CAWSVPQLGEAETQYF. The CDR3 DNA reads as TGTGCCTGGAGTGTACCTCAACTCGGAGAGGCGGAGACCCAGTACTTC.

The rearrangement uses TRBV4-1 and TRBJ1-4; D ambiguous. V was trimmed by 9 bases and J by 2 bases, leaving 16 bases between them. The CDR3 runs 15 residues. Germline assignment: CDR1 MGHRA and CDR2 YSYEKL. In nucleotides, the CDR3 is TGCGCCAGTGGGAGGGTCCGTATGACTAATGAAAAACTGTTTTTT. Its translation is CASGRVRMTNEKLFF.

This clonotype came up a few times. The chain combines TRBV4-2 with TRBJ1-4; weak D call: TRBD1 (5 bases). Germline-derived CDR1 and CDR2 are LGHNA and YNFKEQ. V gave up 5 bases and J gave up 2 bases, with 15 bases separating them. CDR3 length: 16 amino acids. The CDR3 loop is CASSNPRDRTNEKLFF. As DNA, the CDR3 is TGTGCCAGCAGCAACCCCAGGGATCGGACTAATGAAAAACTGTTTTTT.

This clonotype was seen a handful of times. The chain joins TRBV6-1 to TRBJ2-3, with TRBD1 as a possible D gene (6 bases). From germline, CDR1 is MNHNS and CDR2 SASEGT. This CDR3 contains 13 residues. Trimming left V 4 bases short and J 6 bases short, with 11 bases between. The DNA of the CDR3 is TGTGCCAGCAGTGCACAGGGTTGGGATACGCAGTATTTT. Translation gives CASSAQGWDTQYF.

This clonotype was seen repeatedly, ten times or more. This chain joins TRBV27 and TRBJ2-1; unclear D gene. Germline lookup yields CDR1 MNHEY and CDR2 SMNVEV (reference sequence). V lost 3 bases to trimming and J lost 4 bases, with 10 bases between them. The CDR3 has 14 amino acids. CDR3 loop: CASSFGRRYNEQFF. The CDR3 nucleotides read TGTGCCAGCAGTTTTGGACGTAGATACAATGAGCAGTTCTTC.

Regarding this clonotype: Being one base from a much bigger clone, this may be a read error. The V and J genes are TRBV18 and TRBJ2-5; D unclear. The CDR3 consists of 12 residues. Germline CDR1 is KGHSH and CDR2 is LQKENI. The CDR3 spells CASSPQQETRYF. DNA of the CDR3: TGTGCCAGCTCACCTCAGCAAGAGACCCGGTACTTC. The entire variable domain, with the rest obtained from reference TRBV18 and TRBJ2-5, is as follows: NAGVMQNPRHLVRRRGQEARLRCSPMKGHSHVYWYRQLPEEGLKFMVYLQKENIIDESGMPKERFSAEFPKEGPSILRIQQVVRGDSAAYFCASSPQQETRYFGPGTRLLVL.

In its sample, this clonotype was seen a few times. V gene TRBV2 combines with J gene TRBJ1-1; D uncertain. Germline CDR1 SNHLY, CDR2 FYNNEI. Trimming left V 1 base short and J 7 bases short, with 7 bases between. The CDR3 consists of 12 residues. DNA for the CDR3: TGTGCCAGCAGTGAAGGTGTGTATGAAGCTTTCTTT. It codes for CASSEGVYEAFF.

J is TRBJ2-2 and V is TRBV6-4, with 9 positions matching TRBD1. This CDR3 region has 14 residues. Losses at the gene ends were 5 bases for V and 7 bases for J; bases not matched to a gene: 5. Germline CDR1 is MRHNA and CDR2 is SNTAGT. CDR3 protein: CASSSGQGFGELFF. CDR3 DNA sequence: TGTGCCAGCAGTTCCGGACAGGGGTTCGGGGAGCTGTTTTTT.

This clonotype was counted many times. The genes are TRBV7-8 and TRBJ2-7; weak D call: TRBD1 (6 bases). The CDR3 loop spans 14 amino acids. In germline, CDR1 is SGHVS, CDR2 FQNEAQ. Trimming took off 3 bases at V and 6 bases at J, with 15 bases between the two ends. CDR3 loop: CASSFDRTEAEQYF. In DNA form, the CDR3 reads TGTGCCAGCAGCTTCGACAGGACTGAGGCCGAGCAGTACTTC.

This clonotype was detected many times. This rearrangement joins TRBV12-3 or TRBV12-4 to TRBJ2-6, with D maybe TRBD2 (5 bases). CDR3 length equals 14 residues. The V end was cut by 11 bases, the J end by 0 bases, with 11 bases between. CDR3 DNA sequence: TGTGCCGGGCGGGTCGGCTCTGGGGCCAACGTCCTGACTTTC. It translates to CAGRVGSGANVLTF.

This clonotype was counted between two and nine times. This sequence joins TRBV12-3 or TRBV12-4 and TRBJ2-1, with 7 bases that match TRBD2. This CDR3 contains 16 residues. Trimming cost V 5 bases and J 3 bases; bases outside gene matches: 10. The CDR3, as DNA: TGTGCCAGCAGTCCCGGCGGACTAGTATACTACAATGAGCAGTTCTTC. Protein product: CASSPGGLVYYNEQFF.

A few counts support this clonotype. The CDR3 bases are TGTGCCAGCAGAGCGGGACAGGGCATCTATGGCTACACCTTC. Its translation is CASRAGQGIYGYTF. This sequence joins TRBV28 and TRBJ1-2, with 9 bases aligning to TRBD1. This CDR3 has 14 residues. Germline trimming cut 6 bases from V and 4 bases from J; bases unmatched to any gene: 6. Germline CDR1 is MDHEN and CDR2 is SYDVKM.

The chain is built from TRBV9 and TRBJ2-4; TRBD1 agrees at 7 bases. The CDR3 runs 18 residues. Unmatched junction bases numbered 14, after V lost 2 bases and J lost 3 bases. CDR1 and CDR2 (germline): SGDLS, YYNGEE. The CDR3 loop is CASSVSPTGAGVKNIQYF. In DNA form, the CDR3 reads TGTGCCAGCAGCGTCTCACCCACAGGGGCCGGGGTCAAAAACATTCAGTACTTC.

This clonotype has at least ten counts. The chain uses TRBV6-1 and TRBJ2-7; D remains ambiguous. Trimming pared 4 bases from V and 6 bases from J, leaving 16 bases between. This CDR3 contains 14 residues. Germline CDR1 MNHNS, CDR2 SASEGT. The CDR3 sequence is CASSVGRAWGEQYF. CDR3 DNA sequence: TGTGCCAGCAGTGTCGGTAGGGCCTGGGGCGAGCAGTACTTC.

This clonotype was counted at least ten times. V and J are TRBV20-1 and TRBJ2-1; D not resolved. Germline V gives CDR1 DFQATT, CDR2 SNEGSKA (reference sequence). This CDR3 contains 14 residues. Trimming pared 1 base from V and 0 bases from J, leaving 7 bases between. The chain's CDR3 is CSARGLASYNEQFF. The DNA for the CDR3 is TGCAGTGCTAGAGGACTGGCCTCCTACAATGAGCAGTTCTTC.

A remark on this clonotype: This may stem from a read error, because a much larger clone lies one nucleotide away. The chain is built from TRBV5-1 and TRBJ2-1, with D unclear. CDR3 length equals 16 residues. From germline, CDR1 is SGHRS and CDR2 YFSETQ. The germline V and J ends were trimmed by 7 bases and 10 bases, with 27 bases remaining between them. In nucleotides, the CDR3 is TGCGCCAGCGACGTGGGTAGTGTCAGTACGGCCTACGAGCAGTTCTTC. Encoded protein: CASDVGSVSTAYEQFF.

In the case of this clonotype: A much larger clonotype is one base distant, so this may be a read error. The rearrangement links TRBV27 to TRBJ1-2; D is unresolved. CDR3 length: 14 amino acids. Germline assignment: CDR1 MNHEY and CDR2 SMNVEV (reference sequence). The V and J ends lost 4 bases and 2 bases respectively, with 11 bases between them. The CDR3 protein is CASSSRGGNYGYTF. The DNA of the CDR3 is TGTGCCAGCAGTTCCCGCGGCGGAAACTATGGCTACACCTTC.

The sample holds many counts of this clonotype. The chain carries TRBV30 and TRBJ2-7; 8 nucleotides align to TRBD1. This CDR3 is built from 15 residues. Germline CDR1 is GTSNPN and CDR2 is SVGIG (reference sequence). J was trimmed by 5 bases and V by 2 bases; bases with no gene match: 11. The CDR3 coding sequence is TGTGCCTGGAGTCGCCCTTCTCGGACAGGGAACGAGCAGTACTTC. This translates into CAWSRPSRTGNEQYF.

This clonotype was seen ten or more times. The chain employs TRBV18 and TRBJ2-7; D may be TRBD1 (5 bases). This CDR3 comprises 12 residues. V was shortened by 3 bases and J by 5 bases, with 8 bases between the two germline ends. Germline CDR1 is KGHSH and CDR2 is LQKENI. CDR3 residues: CASSPTGDEQYF. The CDR3 DNA reads TGTGCCAGCTCACCCACAGGCGACGAGCAGTACTTC.

This clonotype was counted a single time. J is TRBJ2-4 and V is TRBV3-1, with D possibly called TRBD1 or TRBD2 (5 bases each). The CDR3 has 14 amino acids. Germline V gives CDR1 LGHDT, CDR2 YNNKEL (reference sequence). V was shortened by 3 bases and J by 6 bases, with 12 bases between the two germline ends. In DNA, the CDR3 is TGTGCCAGCAGCCATCAGGGTGGGGGAAACATTCAGTACTTC. It is translated as CASSHQGGGNIQYF.

This clonotype was seen ten or more times. The chain links TRBV20-1 to TRBJ2-3, with TRBD2 matching 7 bases. Per the germline V gene, CDR1 is DFQATT and CDR2 is SNEGSKA (reference sequence). Trimming took 0 bases from V and 0 from J; bases not matched to a gene: 0. The CDR3 covers 14 residues. The CDR3 region has the DNA TGCAGTGCTAGAGATAGCGGGAGCACAGATACGCAGTATTTT. This encodes CSARDSGSTDTQYF.

This sequence joins TRBV24-1 and TRBJ2-1; D is possibly TRBD1 or TRBD2 (7 bases each). Germline CDR1 and CDR2: KGHDR and SFDVKD. CDR3 length equals 18 residues. V was cut by 5 bases and J by 4 bases, with 23 bases left in between. CDR3: CATSVTGSGAGQYNEQFF. For the CDR3, the DNA is TGTGCCACCAGTGTGACAGGGTCAGGAGCGGGGCAATACAATGAGCAGTTCTTC.

The sample holds a few counts of this clonotype. This rearrangement joins TRBV7-9 to TRBJ2-7; 9 nucleotides line up with TRBD2. In germline, CDR1 is SEHNR, CDR2 FQNEAQ (reference sequence). V lost 6 bases and J lost 2; bases outside the gene matches: 8. This CDR3 spans 15 amino acids. The DNA of the CDR3 is TGTGCCAGCAGGTATGCGGGAGGGCCCGCCTACGAGCAGTACTTC. It specifies CASRYAGGPAYEQYF. The whole variable domain, remainder taken from reference TRBV7-9 and TRBJ2-7, is DTGVSQNPRHKITKRGQNVTFRCDPISEHNRLYWYRQTLGQGPEFLTYFQNEAQLEKSRLLSDRFSAERPKGSFSTLEIQRTEQGDSAMYLCASRYAGGPAYEQYFGPGTRLTVT.

This clonotype was observed at least ten times. The chain employs TRBV2 and TRBJ1-5; D gene ambiguous. Deletions cut 3 bases from V and 0 bases from J, with 6 bases between. Germline loops: CDR1 SNHLY, CDR2 FYNNEI. The CDR3 has 14 residues. In nucleotides, the CDR3 is TGTGCCAGCAGTGATTATGGTAGCAATCAGCCCCAGCATTTT. It translates to CASSDYGSNQPQHF.